The clone carrying this T cell receptor (beta chain) was recorded many times. Its antigen is undetermined. This entry comes from a study of CD8+ T cells in alopecia areata. Study overall: Dosing with tofacitinib proceeded for 6 to 18 months, followed by 6 months off drug. Study-level findings and limits: Scalp and blood retained many expanded lesional clones during tofacitinib.

The treatment is: oral pan-JAK inhibitor, 5-10 mg twice daily. CDR3 length: 16 residues. V dropped 0 bases and J dropped 1; count of bases not matched to a gene: 1. CDR1 is LGHNA and CDR2 is YNFKEQ in the germline V gene. RNA was extracted and reverse transcribed into cDNA as the sequencing template. Here immunoSEQ multiplex PCR was the method, and the copy in TCRdb shows in-frame clones only, minus some. The sample holds about 130,000 clones, around half seen once. The rearrangement uses TRBV4-2 and TRBJ2-3; 10 nucleotides match TRBD2. The sample in question was CD8+ T cells sorted from blood, obtained at week 4, from a patient treated with tofacitinib. This receptor was taken from a human donor with alopecia areata. CDR3 region: CASSQDLAGGTDTQYF. CDR3 nucleotide sequence: TGTGCCAGCAGCCAAGATCTAGCGGGGGGCACAGATACGCAGTATTTT.